This TCR beta chain stems from a study of cytotoxic CD8 clonotypes in ibrutinib-treated CLL. Study summary: On average, about 97,000 productive rearrangements and some 240,000 productive templates per sample.

Target depth was 1 in 200,000 to 1 in 1 million T cells, about 10x per clonotype. Generated by immunoSEQ multiplex PCR, the TCRdb table keeps only in-frame clones and is missing some. The table shows about 300,000 clones, with roughly 71% occurring only once. This clone was detected only once. What it binds is unknown. General study points: Baseline values of clonality outstripped age-matched healthy donors and followed circulating CD8+ T-cell counts. Elevated clonality accompanied ibrutinib response, with a return toward baseline values at progression.

CDR1 and CDR2 (germline): SGDLS, YYNGEE. V was shortened by 4 bases and J by 7 bases, with 14 bases between the two germline ends. CDR3 length: 14 amino acids. The sequences come from PBMCs, collected after 36 months of ibrutinib treatment. The chain joins TRBV9 to TRBJ2-2; TRBD2 is a possible D gene (6 bases). The clonotype comes from a human donor with chronic lymphocytic leukemia. CDR3 sequence: CASSPRGADGELFF. CDR3 nucleotide sequence: TGTGCCAGCAGCCCGCGCGGGGCCGACGGGGAGCTGTTTTTT.